This TCR beta chain was identified in a study of blood T cell repertoires in COVID-19. In the study overall: Acute and convalescent COVID-19 specimens originated in the United States, Italy and Spain.

Original analysis: Cell counts per sample came from amplifying reference gene primers. The table came from immunoSEQ multiplex PCR; TCRdb's copy has only in-frame clones and leaves some out. Clone size and the V and J calls come from that table; the DNA yielded D and trimming. The sample comprises tens of thousands of clones, approximately 79% of which are singletons, and just under 4% rests with the top ten. V trimming: 1 base; J trimming: 6 bases; junction bases outside the gene matches: 6. The CDR3 totals 16 residues. In germline, CDR1 is SGHNT, CDR2 YYREEE (reference sequence). Seattle patients were enrolled while actively infected and followed longitudinally.

The receptor was isolated from a man in his sixties or seventies with COVID-19, enrolled during active disease. Sequenced: peripheral blood. V gene TRBV5-4 combines with J gene TRBJ2-1; 11 bases map to TRBD2. DNA for the CDR3: TGTGCCAGCAGCTTGCTGGTAGCGGGAGGGTTCAATGAGCAGTTCTTC. Translation gives CASSLLVAGGFNEQFF.